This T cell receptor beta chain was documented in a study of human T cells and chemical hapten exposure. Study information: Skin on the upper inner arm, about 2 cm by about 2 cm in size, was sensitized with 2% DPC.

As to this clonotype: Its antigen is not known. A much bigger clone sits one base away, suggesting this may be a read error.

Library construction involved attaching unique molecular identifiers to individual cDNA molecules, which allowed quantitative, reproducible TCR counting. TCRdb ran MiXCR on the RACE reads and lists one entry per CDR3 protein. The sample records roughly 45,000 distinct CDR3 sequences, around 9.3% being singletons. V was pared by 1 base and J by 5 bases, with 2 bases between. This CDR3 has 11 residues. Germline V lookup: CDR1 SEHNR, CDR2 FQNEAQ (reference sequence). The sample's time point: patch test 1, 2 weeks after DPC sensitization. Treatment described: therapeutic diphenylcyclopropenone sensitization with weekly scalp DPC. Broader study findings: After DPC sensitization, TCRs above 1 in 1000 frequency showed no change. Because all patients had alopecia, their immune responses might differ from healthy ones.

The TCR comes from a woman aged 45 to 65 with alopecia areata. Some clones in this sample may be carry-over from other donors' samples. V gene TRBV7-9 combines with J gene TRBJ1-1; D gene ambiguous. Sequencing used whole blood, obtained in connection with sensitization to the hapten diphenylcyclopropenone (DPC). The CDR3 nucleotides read TGTGCCAGCAGCTTAGGGACTGAAGCTTTCTTT. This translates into CASSLGTEAFF.